Below, 24 T cell receptor beta chains from the same sample are listed, as sequenced in a study of cytomegalovirus exposure and HLA in healthy donors. PCR was performed using 60 Vbeta and 13 Jbeta primers. Sequencing was performed with immunoSEQ multiplex PCR; in TCRdb, only in-frame clones are kept and a portion is missing. The sample records roughly 190,000 clones, 82% being singletons. The source material was PBMCs. The source is a woman between 18 and 29 years old in good health and CMV-seronegative.

V is TRBV7-2 and J is TRBJ2-7, with 10 bases matching TRBD2. Germline trimming cut 5 bases from V and 3 bases from J; bases unmatched to any gene: 7. Germline CDR1 is SGHTA and CDR2 is FQGNSA. The CDR3 extends over 15 amino acids. The CDR3 here is CASSLQRGGNYEQYF. The DNA for the CDR3 is TGTGCCAGCAGCCTACAGCGGGGGGGGAACTACGAGCAGTACTTC.

The chain employs TRBV5-1 and TRBJ1-2; TRBD1 is a possible D gene (6 bases). This CDR3 is built from 13 residues. Germline CDR1 and CDR2: SGHRS and YFSETQ. V was trimmed by 0 bases and J by 7 bases, leaving 10 bases between them. In nucleotides, the CDR3 is TGCGCCAGCAGCTTGGACCCCAGGGGTGGCTACACCTTC. It encodes CASSLDPRGGYTF.

This clone appeared a few times. The chain is built from TRBV27 and TRBJ1-1; D is unclear. In germline, CDR1 is MNHEY, CDR2 SMNVEV (reference sequence). The CDR3 runs 14 residues. V lost 0 bases and J lost 6, with 11 bases in between. CDR3 sequence: CASSLSLESAEAFF. CDR3 sequence (DNA): TGTGCCAGCAGTTTATCTCTAGAATCCGCTGAAGCTTTCTTT.

The chain recombines TRBV18 with TRBJ2-1; 9 nucleotides match TRBD2. The V gene end was trimmed by 4 bases and the J gene end by 3 bases; junction bases not matched to a gene: 1. The CDR3 is 14 residues long. Germline values: CDR1 KGHSH, CDR2 LQKENI. The CDR3 region is CASSLAGDYNEQFF. The CDR3 coding sequence is TGTGCCAGCTCACTAGCGGGGGACTACAATGAGCAGTTCTTC.

Details on this clone: Other DNA sequences in the same sample also yield this CDR3. The CDR3 bases are TGCGCCAGTCGACTAGCGGGGGGGTACACCGGGGAGCTGTTTTTT. Its translation: CASRLAGGYTGELFF. The V gene is TRBV10-2, the J gene TRBJ2-2, with 14 bases lining up with TRBD2. V shed 9 bases and J 3 bases; nucleotides not matched to a gene: 3. The CDR3 is 15 amino acids. CDR1 is WSHSY and CDR2 is SAAADI in the germline V gene.

The chain employs TRBV5-5 and TRBJ2-4; D perhaps matches TRBD1 (5 bases). This CDR3 is 17 amino acids long. The germline V gene encodes CDR1 SGHKS and CDR2 YYEKEE (reference sequence). V was shortened by 1 base and J by 1 base, with 15 bases between the two germline ends. DNA for the CDR3: TGTGCCAGCAGCTTGCTAGGCAGCAAGGGGGCCAAAAACATTCAGTACTTC. Protein sequence: CASSLLGSKGAKNIQYF.

This clone has just a few counts. This chain connects TRBV6-5 to TRBJ1-5; TRBD1 might be the D (6 bases). The V and J ends lost 0 bases and 4 bases respectively, with 10 bases between them. This CDR3 has 15 residues. Germline V gene lookup returns CDR1 MNHEY and CDR2 SVGAGI. CDR3 loop: CASSYSGTSNQPQHF. CDR3 in DNA: TGTGCCAGCAGTTACTCCGGGACATCAAATCAGCCCCAGCATTTT.

This clone was seen just once. This rearrangement joins TRBV10-3 to TRBJ1-4; D perhaps matches TRBD1 (5 bases). Germline assignment: CDR1 ENHRY and CDR2 SYGVKD. The length of the CDR3 is 15 residues. V was pared by 6 bases and J by 8 bases, with 19 bases between. The CDR3 here is CAIRPTGGAQEKLFF. Here the CDR3 DNA reads TGTGCCATCAGACCCACTGGAGGGGCTCAGGAAAAACTGTTTTTT.

V and J are TRBV29-1 and TRBJ2-3; D remains unclear. This CDR3 has 13 residues. Germline CDR1 reads SQVTM; CDR2 reads ANQGSEA. V lost 4 bases to trimming and J lost 2 bases, with 10 bases between them. CDR3 protein: CSVGGQTTDTQYF. CDR3 sequence (DNA): TGCAGCGTTGGAGGCCAGACCACAGATACGCAGTATTTT.

A few counts support this clone. V usage is TRBV14 and J usage is TRBJ2-1; 12 bases line up with TRBD2. CDR3 length: 20 residues. Trimming removed 3 bases from V and 0 bases from J; junction bases left unmatched: 12. Germline V gene lookup returns CDR1 SGHDN and CDR2 FVKESK. CDR3 bases: TGTGCCAGCAGCCATCCCCCGGGACTAGCGGGTTCCCGCTCCTACAATGAGCAGTTCTTC. Translated: CASSHPPGLAGSRSYNEQFF.

V usage is TRBV27 and J usage is TRBJ2-7, with D unclear. CDR3 size: 18 residues. V shed 1 base and J shed 2 bases, with 21 bases lying between them. Germline V gene sequence: CDR1 MNHEY, CDR2 SMNVEV (reference sequence). This CDR3 is CASSLYQPAASVPYEQYF. Here the CDR3 DNA reads TGTGCCAGCAGTTTATATCAGCCGGCGGCATCGGTCCCCTACGAGCAGTACTTC.

The chain recombines TRBV18 with TRBJ1-1, with D tentatively TRBD1 (5 bases). The V end was cut by 3 bases, the J end by 4 bases, with 12 bases between. Germline V gene data show CDR1 as KGHSH and CDR2 as LQKENI. The CDR3 runs 14 residues. The DNA for the CDR3 is TGTGCCAGCTCACCCCAGGGTAGCGGCACTGAAGCTTTCTTT. Its translation is CASSPQGSGTEAFF.

This clone was seen only a few times. J is TRBJ1-2 and V is TRBV27, with a weak D call TRBD1 (5 bases). V was clipped by 5 bases and J by 7 bases, with 11 bases between them. Germline CDR1 MNHEY, CDR2 SMNVEV (reference sequence). CDR3 size: 12 residues. Here the CDR3 reads CASSTPQGGYTF. In nucleotides, the CDR3 is TGTGCCAGCAGTACTCCTCAGGGTGGCTACACCTTC.

The V and J genes are TRBV7-9 and TRBJ2-7, with 9 bases lining up with TRBD1. CDR1 and CDR2 from the germline V gene are SEHNR and FQNEAQ (reference sequence). V trimming: 6 bases; J trimming: 3 bases; junction bases outside the gene matches: 12. CDR3 length: 16 residues. The CDR3 sequence: CASSPTPGQGFYEQYF. The DNA for the CDR3 is TGTGCCAGCAGTCCAACTCCGGGACAGGGATTCTACGAGCAGTACTTC.

The sample holds one count of this clone. This chain joins TRBV27 and TRBJ1-5, with 8 bases that match TRBD1. The V gene's germline CDR1 is MNHEY and CDR2 SMNVEV (reference sequence). This CDR3 spans 15 amino acids. Losses at the gene ends were 5 bases for V and 7 bases for J; bases not matched to a gene: 10. CDR3 sequence: CASSPGGQGGQPQHF. Written as DNA, the CDR3 is TGTGCCAGCAGTCCCGGAGGACAGGGAGGACAGCCCCAGCATTTT.

The J gene is TRBJ2-3, the V gene TRBV6-1, with 8 nucleotides matching TRBD2. The CDR3 is 16 amino acids. The junction had 8 bases not matched to a gene; V was cut back by 0 bases and J by 6 bases. From germline, CDR1 is MNHNS and CDR2 SASEGT. CDR3 sequence: CASSEAGGGHPDTQYF. As DNA, the CDR3 is TGTGCCAGCAGTGAAGCCGGCGGGGGGCACCCGGATACGCAGTATTTT.

This clone showed up just a few times. The chain joins TRBV4-1 to TRBJ1-5, with unresolved D. Deletions cut 5 bases from V and 1 base from J, with 12 bases between. The CDR3 extends over 15 amino acids. CDR1 MGHRA and CDR2 YSYEKL come from the germline V gene. The CDR3, as DNA: TGCGCCAGCAGCTCCGATCGGGTCAGCAATCAGCCCCAGCATTTT. Translating gives CASSSDRVSNQPQHF.

This clone was seen a handful of times. The gene calls are TRBV5-6 and TRBJ2-3, with TRBD1 matching 8 bases. V shed 4 bases and J 8 bases; nucleotides not matched to a gene: 6. The germline gives CDR1 SGHDT, CDR2 YYEEEE. The CDR3 length is 13 residues. The CDR3 sequence is CASSDEGQGTQYF. The CDR3, as DNA: TGTGCCAGCAGCGACGAAGGACAGGGTACGCAGTATTTT.

V is TRBV5-1 and J is TRBJ2-3, with a weak D call TRBD2 (7 bases). Per germline, CDR1 SGHRS and CDR2 YFSETQ. The length of the CDR3 is 18 residues. V gave up 7 bases and J gave up 3 bases, with 27 bases separating them. The CDR3 DNA reads as TGCGCCAGCTTCGGGGAAGGCCGCGGGGGCCTGAGGACAGATACGCAGTATTTT. This codes for CASFGEGRGGLRTDTQYF. The whole variable domain, filled in from reference TRBV5-1 and TRBJ2-3, reads KAGVTQTPRYLIKTRGQQVTLSCSPISGHRSVSWYQQTPGQGLQFLFEYFSETQRNKGNFPGRFSGRQFSNSRSEMNVSTLELGDSALYLCASFGEGRGGLRTDTQYFGPGTRLTVL.

The chain recombines TRBV12-5 with TRBJ2-1, with 9 bases lining up with TRBD1. The CDR3 runs 18 residues. V shed 6 bases and J 2 bases; nucleotides not matched to a gene: 14. Germline V lookup: CDR1 LGHNT, CDR2 FRNRAP. The CDR3 DNA reads TGTGCTAGTGGGCCCCCCGGGGCGGGACAGGGCCCCTACAATGAGCAGTTCTTC. It is translated as CASGPPGAGQGPYNEQFF.

CDR3 nucleotides: TGTGCCAGCAGCTTCGGGGGGACGGAGCAGTACTTC. It translates to CASSFGGTEQYF. This chain joins TRBV7-8 and TRBJ2-7, with 7 positions matching TRBD2. Germline CDR1 and CDR2: SGHVS and FQNEAQ. J was trimmed by 7 bases and V by 3 bases; bases with no gene match: 3. This CDR3 region has 12 residues.

CDR3 loop: CASSPGGDHNEQFF. CDR3 nucleotide sequence: TGTGCCAGCTCCCCAGGCGGGGATCACAATGAGCAGTTCTTC. The genes are TRBV18 and TRBJ2-1, with a weak D call TRBD2 (6 bases). The CDR3 totals 14 residues. Germline V gene data show CDR1 as KGHSH and CDR2 as LQKENI. V lost 6 bases and J 5 bases, leaving 14 bases between the germline ends.

The chain couples TRBV21-1 to TRBJ2-3; TRBD2, as called in the table, went unchecked against the DNA. TRBV21-1 is a recognized pseudogene. The CDR3 is 22 amino acids. The CDR3 bases are TGTGCCAGCAGCAGACGACGGGGGGGCCCGACTAGCGGGAGGGTAGGAACAGATACGCAGTATTTT. It codes for CASSRRRGGPTSGRVGTDTQYF.

V usage is TRBV14 and J usage is TRBJ2-5, with TRBD2 matching over 11 bases. The CDR3 contains 17 residues. From germline, CDR1 is SGHDN and CDR2 FVKESK. Trimming at V came to 1 base and at J to 4 bases, leaving 8 bases not matched to a gene. CDR3: CASSQGTSGYFGETQYF. The CDR3 nucleotides are TGTGCCAGCAGCCAAGGGACTAGCGGGTACTTTGGAGAGACCCAGTACTTC.